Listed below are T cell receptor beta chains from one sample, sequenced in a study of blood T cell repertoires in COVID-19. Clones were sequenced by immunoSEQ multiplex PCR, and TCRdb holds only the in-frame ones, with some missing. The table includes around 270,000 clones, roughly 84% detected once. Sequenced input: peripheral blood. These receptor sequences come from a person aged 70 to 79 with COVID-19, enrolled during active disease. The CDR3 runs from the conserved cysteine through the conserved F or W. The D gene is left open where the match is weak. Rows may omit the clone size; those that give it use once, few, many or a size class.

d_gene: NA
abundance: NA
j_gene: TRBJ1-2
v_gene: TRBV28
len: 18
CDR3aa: CASSLLSLWQVDNYGYTF
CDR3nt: TGTGCCAGCAGTTTATTATCGCTTTGGCAGGTGGATAACTATGGCTACACCTTC

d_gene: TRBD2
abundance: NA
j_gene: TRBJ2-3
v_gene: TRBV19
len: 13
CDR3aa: CASSPPGGDTQYF
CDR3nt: TGTGCCAGTAGCCCCCCGGGGGGGGATACGCAGTATTTT

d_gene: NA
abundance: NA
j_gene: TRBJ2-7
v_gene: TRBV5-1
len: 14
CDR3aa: CASSLGPGETKRHF
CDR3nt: TGCGCCAGCAGCTTGGGGCCCGGCGAAACTAAGAGGCACTTC

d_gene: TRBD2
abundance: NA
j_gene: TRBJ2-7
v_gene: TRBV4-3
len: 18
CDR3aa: CASSPQTLAGVGGYEQYF
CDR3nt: TGCGCCAGCAGCCCCCAAACACTAGCGGGAGTGGGGGGATACGAGCAGTACTTC

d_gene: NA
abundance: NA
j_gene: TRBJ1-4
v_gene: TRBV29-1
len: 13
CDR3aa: CSVGGATNEKLFF
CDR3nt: TGCAGCGTTGGAGGAGCAACTAATGAAAAACTGTTTTTT

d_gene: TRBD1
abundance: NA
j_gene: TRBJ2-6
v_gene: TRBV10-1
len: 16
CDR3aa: CASNRDRPSGANVLTF
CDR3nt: TGCGCCAGCAACCGGGACAGACCCTCTGGGGCCAACGTCCTGACTTTC

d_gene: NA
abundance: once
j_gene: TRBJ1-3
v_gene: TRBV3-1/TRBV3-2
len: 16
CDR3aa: CASSPPPAVSGNTIYF
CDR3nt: TGTGCCAGCAGCCCCCCACCCGCGGTCTCTGGAAACACCATATATTTT

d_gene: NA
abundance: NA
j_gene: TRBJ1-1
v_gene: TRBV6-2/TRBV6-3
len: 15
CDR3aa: CASSYGRGLNTEAFF
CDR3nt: TGTGCCAGCAGTTACGGGCGGGGATTGAACACTGAAGCTTTCTTT

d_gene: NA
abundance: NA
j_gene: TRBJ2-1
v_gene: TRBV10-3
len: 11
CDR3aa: CATTRGNEQFF
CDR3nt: TGTGCCACGACCCGGGGGAATGAGCAGTTCTTC

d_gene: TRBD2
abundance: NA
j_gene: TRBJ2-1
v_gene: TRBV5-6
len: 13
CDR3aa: CASSGSGGAEQFF
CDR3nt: TGTGCCAGCAGCGGTAGCGGGGGGGCAGAGCAGTTCTTC

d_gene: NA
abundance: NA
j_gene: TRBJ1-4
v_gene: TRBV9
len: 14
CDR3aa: CASSVVDSGGKLFF
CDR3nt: TGTGCCAGCAGCGTAGTGGACAGTGGAGGAAAACTGTTTTTT